The 30 T cell receptor beta chains in this list originate from one sample, sequenced in a study of Graves' ophthalmopathy and Graves' hyperthyroidism. From RNA, the CDR3 regions of TCR beta chains were amplified and sequenced. In the first round, RT-PCR was carried out with HTBI primers, and a multiplex PCR formed the second round. TCRdb reanalysed the multiplex PCR reads using MiXCR and keeps one entry per CDR3 protein. The data hold some 750,000 distinct CDR3 sequences, with about 44% observed a single time. Sequencing was carried out using peripheral blood. All receptors come from an adult man with Graves' ophthalmopathy.

There are a few counts of this clonotype. The chain recombines TRBV14 with TRBJ1-3; D ambiguous. V dropped 0 bases and J dropped 0 bases, with 9 bases sitting between them. Germline CDR1 SGHDN, CDR2 FVKESK. This CDR3 comprises 16 residues. The CDR3 nucleotides are TGTGCCAGCAGCCAAGAATTAGCCTACTCTGGAAACACCATATATTTT. Encoded protein: CASSQELAYSGNTIYF. Full variable domain (remainder filled in from reference TRBV14 and TRBJ1-3): EAGVTQFPSHSVIEKGQTVTLRCDPISGHDNLYWYRRVMGKEIKFLLHFVKESKQDESGMPNNRFLAERTGGTYSTLKVQPAELEDSGVYFCASSQELAYSGNTIYFGEGSWLTVV.

This clonotype appeared once. The junction differs from germline at one of its ends, possibly a read error. The chain carries TRBV29-1 and TRBJ1-1; D call uncertain. In germline, CDR1 is SQVTM, CDR2 ANQGSEA. The CDR3 extends over 12 amino acids. CDR3 loop: CSVAKSNTEAFF. CDR3 coding DNA: TGCAGCGTTGCAAAGAGTAACACTGAAGCTTTCTTC.

The chain has TRBV7-9 and TRBJ2-7, with 8 positions matching TRBD1. The CDR3 is made up of 15 amino acids. Germline lookup yields CDR1 SEHNR and CDR2 FQNEAQ (reference sequence). J was trimmed by 4 bases and V by 3 bases; bases with no gene match: 8. The CDR3 sequence is CASSLTGAVGYEQYF. The CDR3 DNA reads as TGTGCCAGCAGCTTGACAGGGGCGGTAGGATACGAGCAGTACTTC.

Details on this clonotype: The junction does not match germline at one end; this may be a read error. The gene calls are TRBV10-3 and TRBJ1-4; TRBD1 might be the D (6 bases). The germline V gene has CDR1 ENHRY and CDR2 SYGVKD. This CDR3 region has 17 residues. CDR3 DNA: TGTGCCAGCAGTTTATCGCCAGGGGAGGCAACTAATGAAAAACTGTTTTTT. Amino acids: CASSLSPGEATNEKLFF.

CDR3 DNA sequence: TGTGCCAGCAGCTTAAGACTAGACACCGGGGAGCTGTTTTTT. Amino acid sequence: CASSLRLDTGELFF. V usage is TRBV7-3 and J usage is TRBJ2-2, with D possibly matching TRBD2 (6 bases). The CDR3 loop spans 14 amino acids. The germline V gene encodes CDR1 SGHTA and CDR2 FQGTGA. Trimming cost V 1 base and J 3 bases, with 6 bases left between them.

Remarks on this clonotype: A clone one base away is much larger, so this may be a read error. The chain links TRBV2 to TRBJ1-5; D gene unclear. This CDR3 is 15 amino acids long. The V and J ends lost 1 base and 3 bases respectively, with 10 bases between them. CDR1 SNHLY and CDR2 FYNNEI come from the germline V gene. The DNA of the CDR3 is TGTGCCAGCAGTGAAGGGGCGATAAACAATCAGCCCCAGCATTTT. Amino acids: CASSEGAINNQPQHF.

As regards this clonotype: The junction does not match germline at one end; this may be a read error. The V and J genes are TRBV7-7 and TRBJ2-2, with D uncertain. CDR1 and CDR2 (germline): SSHAT, FNYEAQ (reference sequence). The CDR3 is made up of 17 amino acids. This CDR3 reads CASSLAPQLGNTGELFF. The CDR3 DNA is TGTGCTAGCAGCTTAGCCCCCCAGTTAGGGAACACCGGGGAGCTGTTTTTT. Complete variable domain (other parts from reference TRBV7-7 and TRBJ2-2): GAGVSQSPRYKVTKRGQDVTLRCDPISSHATLYWYQQALGQGPEFLTYFNYEAQPDKSGLPSDRFSAERPEGSISTLTIQRTEQRDSAMYRCASSLAPQLGNTGELFFGEGSRLTVL.

V and J are TRBV12-3 or TRBV12-4 and TRBJ2-5; D gene uncertain. CDR3 length equals 16 residues. V was pared by 3 bases and J by 0 bases, with 14 bases between. The CDR3 DNA reads TGTGCCAGCAGTTTCTCTGCCGTGCAGTACCAAGAGACCCAGTACTTC. Translation gives CASSFSAVQYQETQYF.

In nucleotides, the CDR3 is TGCAGTGCTAGAGATCCCGGCCCAGGCCCGGCTGCCTATGGCTACACCTTC. This codes for CSARDPGPGPAAYGYTF. This rearrangement joins TRBV20-1 to TRBJ1-2; D ambiguous. The CDR3 consists of 17 residues. Germline loops: CDR1 DFQATT, CDR2 SNEGSKA (reference sequence). Deletions cut 0 bases from V and 4 bases from J, with 21 bases between.

This chain connects TRBV29-1 to TRBJ2-3; 7 bases are a match to TRBD2. The germline V gene has CDR1 SQVTM and CDR2 ANQGSEA. V shed 1 base, J shed 2 bases, and the junction held 12 bases outside the gene matches. The CDR3 runs to 17 residues. CDR3 sequence reads: CSVEGGPAGTYTDTQYF. As DNA, the CDR3 is TGCAGCGTTGAAGGGGGCCCAGCGGGAACCTACACAGATACGCAGTATTTT.

V gene TRBV2 combines with J gene TRBJ2-2; 12 positions match TRBD1. CDR3 size: 15 residues. Trimming at V came to 6 bases and at J to 5 bases, leaving 4 bases not matched to a gene. Per the germline V gene, CDR1 is SNHLY and CDR2 is FYNNEI. The CDR3 region is CASRGQGAWTGELFF. In DNA, the CDR3 is TGTGCCAGCAGGGGACAGGGGGCATGGACCGGGGAGCTGTTTTTT.

As for this clonotype: One end of the junction varies from germline; a read error may be responsible. This rearrangement joins TRBV24-1 to TRBJ1-5, with TRBD1 identical over 8 bases. The CDR3 spans 16 residues. The V gene's germline CDR1 is KGHDR and CDR2 SFDVKD. Here the CDR3 reads CASSHIGQGSNQPQHF. In DNA form, the CDR3 reads TGTGCCAGCAGTCATATCGGACAGGGTAGCAATCAGCCCCAGCATTTT.

This clonotype has a count of ten or more. The chain joins TRBV9 to TRBJ1-1; D possibly corresponds to TRBD1 (6 bases). Per the germline V gene, CDR1 is SGDLS and CDR2 is YYNGEE. The CDR3 length is 14 residues. V was cut by 4 bases and J by 5 bases, with 15 bases left in between. The CDR3 DNA reads as TGTGCCAGCAGCCCTAGTGGGGGGCAAACTGAAGCTTTCTTT. Protein product: CASSPSGGQTEAFF. The full variable domain, its missing parts supplied by reference TRBV9 and TRBJ1-1, is DSGVTQTPKHLITATGQRVTLRCSPRSGDLSVYWYQQSLDQGLQFLIQYYNGEERAKGNILERFSAQQFPDLHSELNLSSLELGDSALYFCASSPSGGQTEAFFGQGTRLTVV.

A few counts support this clonotype. The V gene is TRBV2, the J gene TRBJ2-7; 7 positions agree with TRBD1. Trimming at V came to 3 bases and at J to 4 bases, leaving 6 bases not matched to a gene. The CDR3 runs to 14 residues. CDR1 is SNHLY and CDR2 is FYNNEI in the germline V gene. DNA for the CDR3: TGTGCCAGCAGTGAGACAGGGATTTCGTACGAGCAGTACTTC. Translated: CASSETGISYEQYF.

Of note for this clonotype: Since no conserved phenylalanine or tryptophan closes the CDR3, a read error is the likely cause. The rearrangement joins TRBV5-6 to TRBJ2-7; D may correspond to TRBD1 or TRBD2 (6 bases each). The V gene's germline CDR1 is SGHDT and CDR2 YYEEEE. Trimming took 4 bases from V and 0 from J, leaving 20 bases between them. The CDR3 spans 17 residues. This CDR3 is CASSRYGGPTISYEQYL. The CDR3 DNA reads TGTGCCAGCAGCCGCTACGGGGGCCCGACCATCTCCTACGAGCAGTACCTC.

The rearrangement links TRBV7-2 to TRBJ2-5; D unclear. Trimming pared 1 base from V and 5 bases from J, leaving 11 bases between. Germline V lookup: CDR1 SGHTA, CDR2 FQGNSA. There are 14 residues in the CDR3. The CDR3 DNA reads as TGTGCCAGCAGCTTAGTGGCCTTACGGGAGACCCAGTACTTC. This sequence encodes CASSLVALRETQYF.

This clonotype appeared many times. One end of the junction is discordant with germline, which a read error may explain. CDR3 in amino acids: CASSFRHVSGANVLTF. The CDR3 nucleotides read TGTGCCAGCAGTTTTAGACACGTCTCTGGGGCCAACGTCCTGACTTTC. J is TRBJ2-6 and V is TRBV10-3; D is uncertain. CDR3 length: 16 residues. Germline V CDR1 and CDR2: ENHRY, SYGVKD.

The J gene is TRBJ1-5, the V gene TRBV10-3, with TRBD1 matching 7 bases. This CDR3 is 14 amino acids long. The V gene's germline CDR1 is ENHRY and CDR2 SYGVKD. CDR3 in DNA: TGTACTACCCGGACAGGAAAGGGGAATCAGCCCCAGCATTTT. Translating it yields CTTRTGKGNQPQHF.

J is TRBJ2-5 and V is TRBV29-1; D gene ambiguous. Germline CDR1 reads SQVTM; CDR2 reads ANQGSEA. The CDR3 is 13 residues long. The V end was cut by 2 bases, the J end by 4 bases, with 11 bases between. CDR3 sequence: CSVESKGGETQYF. The CDR3 DNA sequence: TGCAGCGTTGAAAGTAAGGGCGGAGAGACCCAGTACTTC.

The V and J genes are TRBV7-3 and TRBJ2-5; TRBD2 agrees at 7 bases. Trimming at V came to 3 bases and at J to 4 bases, leaving 8 bases not matched to a gene. There are 15 residues in the CDR3. Germline-derived CDR1 and CDR2 are SGHTA and FQGTGA. Here the CDR3 DNA reads TGTGCCAGCAGCTTCCGAACCTTAGCGGGAGAGACCCAGTACTTC. This sequence encodes CASSFRTLAGETQYF.

This clonotype was detected only a few times. The chain recombines TRBV11-2 with TRBJ2-7, with 10 bases lining up with TRBD1. V was pared by 5 bases and J by 5 bases, with 9 bases of the junction left unmatched. The germline V gene encodes CDR1 SGHAT and CDR2 FQNNGV. This CDR3 comprises 15 residues. CDR3 in DNA: TGTGCCAGCAGCCCCCGGGACAGGGGTGCCCACGAGCAGTACTTC. This translates into CASSPRDRGAHEQYF. The full variable domain, completed using reference TRBV11-2 and TRBJ2-7, is EAGVAQSPRYKIIEKRQSVAFWCNPISGHATLYWYQQILGQGPKLLIQFQNNGVVDDSQLPKDRFSAERLKGVDSTLKIQPAKLEDSAVYLCASSPRDRGAHEQYFGPGTRLTVT.

Many counts were recorded for this clonotype. This sequence joins TRBV10-3 and TRBJ1-4; D is unresolved. Trimming took 0 bases from V and 8 from J, leaving 13 bases between them. The CDR3 is made up of 15 amino acids. Germline CDR1 reads ENHRY; CDR2 reads SYGVKD. The CDR3: CAISESSMVGEKLFF. DNA of the CDR3: TGTGCCATCAGTGAGTCATCGATGGTAGGGGAAAAACTGTTTTTT.

Note on this clonotype: A much larger clone sits a single nucleotide away, making a read error possible. The V and J genes are TRBV7-9 and TRBJ1-3; unclear D gene. This CDR3 region has 14 residues. Germline V gene lookup returns CDR1 SEHNR and CDR2 FQNEAQ (reference sequence). In DNA form, the CDR3 reads TGTGCCAACAGCTTAGAAAAGATGGTAAACACCATATATTTT. It specifies CANSLEKMVNTIYF.

This clonotype was observed at least ten times. The chain carries TRBV29-1 and TRBJ2-2; maybe TRBD1 (5 bases). Trimming shortened V by 4 bases and J by 6 bases, and 9 bases separated the two germline ends. The CDR3 has 12 residues. CDR1 is SQVTM and CDR2 is ANQGSEA in the germline V gene. The CDR3 nucleotides are TGCAGCGTTGCCCAGGGTCCCGGGGAGCTGTTTTTT. It translates to CSVAQGPGELFF.

Worth noting for this clonotype: The CDR3 ends on some other residue instead of the conserved phenylalanine or tryptophan, so this is likely a read error. The limits of the CDR3 on the DNA are not certain, so only TCRdb's listed CDR3 is given. The chain is built from TRBV24-1 and TRBJ1-6. CDR1 and CDR2 (germline): KGHDR, SFDVKD. The CDR3 region is 8 residues in length, termini included. The CDR3 region is CATSDGGV.

The chain combines TRBV19 with TRBJ2-7, with 11 positions matching TRBD2. Per germline, CDR1 LNHDA and CDR2 SQIVND (reference sequence). The CDR3 runs to 14 residues. V trimming: 5 bases; J trimming: 5 bases; junction bases outside the gene matches: 5. CDR3 sequence (DNA): TGTGCCAGTAGTGTACTAGCGGGAGCAAACGAGCAGTACTTC. It yields the protein CASSVLAGANEQYF.

As for this clonotype: No conserved phenylalanine or tryptophan ends this CDR3, so it is likely a read error. The chain has TRBV2 and TRBJ1-1, with D maybe TRBD1 (6 bases). Germline-derived CDR1 and CDR2 are SNHLY and FYNNEI. CDR3 length equals 14 residues. V lost 1 base and J 3 bases, leaving 9 bases between the germline ends. The CDR3 nucleotides are TGTGCCAGCAGTGAAGTTAGGGGGTACACTGAAGCTTTCCTT. Its protein is CASSEVRGYTEAFL.

This chain joins TRBV25-1 and TRBJ1-2, with 8 bases that match TRBD1. V was pared by 6 bases and J by 0 bases, with 9 bases of the junction left unmatched. This CDR3 has 16 residues. Per the germline V gene, CDR1 is MGHDK and CDR2 is SYGVNS. CDR3 nucleotides: TGTGCCAGCAGCGACACCGGGACAGGATCTAACTATGGCTACACCTTC. Its translation is CASSDTGTGSNYGYTF.

There are many counts of this clonotype. The rearrangement links TRBV12-3 or TRBV12-4 to TRBJ2-6; D is perhaps TRBD1 (6 bases). Trimming stripped 5 bases from V and 0 bases from J, with 11 bases between. CDR3 length: 16 residues. CDR3 sequence (DNA): TGTGCCAGCAGTCAGGGGTCGATCTCTGGGGCCAACGTCCTGACTTTC. Its protein product is CASSQGSISGANVLTF.

This chain's CDR3 is CASSEGGGLDTEAFF. DNA of the CDR3: TGTGCCAGCAGCGAGGGAGGGGGCCTGGACACTGAAGCTTTCTTT. The chain employs TRBV12-3 or TRBV12-4 and TRBJ1-1; 7 bases are shared with TRBD1. This CDR3 comprises 15 residues. The V and J ends lost 6 bases and 3 bases, in that order; junction bases with no gene match: 10.